This TCR beta chain is from a study of T-cell memory formation after mild COVID-19. Study summary: TCR clusters were mostly donor specific.

Note on this clonotype: Its target is not known.

Study results and limitations: Certain responding clones were present in pre-infection memory, suggesting participation of cross-reactive memory. The study found contracting CD4+ clones mainly in CM and EM and contracting CD8+ clones in EMRA.

V gave up 6 bases and J gave up 7 bases, with 27 bases separating them. The CDR3 consists of 17 residues. Germline CDR1 and CDR2: MNHEY and SVGAGI. Employing constant-segment primers, 5'RACE generated TCR alpha and TCR beta cDNA libraries bearing sample barcodes and UMIs. TCRdb used MiXCR to reprocess the 5' RACE reads, holding one entry per CDR3 protein. The repertoire includes 45,000 to 65,000 distinct CDR3 sequences, more than 8% of them detected once, and 1.2% sits in the top ten. Sequenced material: PBMCs or a T cell subset sorted from them (not recorded which). The genes are TRBV6-5 and TRBJ1-1, with D unresolved. This sequence was found in a man between 18 and 29 years old who had mild COVID-19 (a few samples of this study predate the infection). Cell type and time point are not known. The CDR3 DNA reads as TGTGCCAGCAGCCTCTCCGGGGTTACCGCCAGATCAATTGAAGCTTTCTTT. Its translation is CASSLSGVTARSIEAFF.